The 4 T cell receptor beta chains below come from one sample, sequenced in a study of cytomegalovirus exposure and HLA in healthy donors. 60 Vbeta and 13 Jbeta primers were used in PCR. Clones were read by immunoSEQ multiplex PCR, and TCRdb kept only the in-frame ones, dropping some. The sample includes about 150,000 clones, around 74% of them seen just once. Sequenced sample: PBMCs. The receptors stem from a man younger than 35 in good health and CMV-seronegative.

The gene calls are TRBV5-6 and TRBJ1-5; TRBD1 matches 7 bases. The ends lost 1 base at V and 3 bases at J; junction bases unmatched: 4. The germline V gene encodes CDR1 SGHDT and CDR2 YYEEEE. This CDR3 spans 15 amino acids. The CDR3 here is CASSLLQGNNQPQHF. The CDR3 region has the DNA TGTGCCAGCAGCTTGTTACAGGGGAACAATCAGCCCCAGCATTTT.

This chain connects TRBV27 to TRBJ1-2, with D possibly matching TRBD1 (5 bases). V lost 5 bases, J lost 6 bases, and 16 bases lay in between. This CDR3 region has 14 residues. The V gene's germline CDR1 is MNHEY and CDR2 SMNVEV (reference sequence). CDR3 protein: CASSRQGNSDGYTF. CDR3 DNA: TGTGCCAGCAGTCGCCAGGGCAATAGTGATGGCTACACCTTC.

CDR3 protein: CASTRQGARVNEQFF. DNA of the CDR3: TGTGCCAGCACCCGGCAGGGGGCGCGGGTCAATGAGCAGTTCTTC. The genes are TRBV6-5 and TRBJ2-1; 8 bases line up with TRBD1. Germline trimming cut 7 bases from V and 6 bases from J; bases unmatched to any gene: 11. Germline V gene sequence: CDR1 MNHEY, CDR2 SVGAGI. There are 15 residues in the CDR3.

This clone appeared once. The chain joins TRBV4-3 to TRBJ1-4; possible D gene TRBD1, 5 bases. The CDR3 consists of 14 residues. In germline, CDR1 is LGHNA, CDR2 YSLEER. Trimming pared 1 base from V and 4 bases from J, leaving 7 bases between. CDR3 residues: CASSQGQFNEKLFF. CDR3 DNA sequence: TGCGCCAGCAGCCAAGGACAGTTTAATGAAAAACTGTTTTTT.